The following is a TCR beta chain sequence with its context. The sample belongs to a study of blood T cell repertoires in COVID-19. Trimming left V 5 bases short and J 8 bases short, with 21 bases between. Germline values: CDR1 GTSNPN, CDR2 SVGIG (reference sequence). The CDR3 totals 14 residues. Original processing methods: From reference gene primer amplification, estimates of nucleated cell counts were derived. Sequencing used immunoSEQ multiplex PCR; TCRdb keeps in-frame clones, though not all of them. Clone size and V and J calls were adopted from that table, with D and trimming inferred from the DNA. The repertoire holds approximately 280,000 clones, with roughly 80% as singletons.

The sequenced sample consisted of peripheral blood. The chain combines TRBV30 with TRBJ2-5; D possibly corresponds to TRBD1 (6 bases). This TCR was sampled from a human donor with COVID-19, enrolled during active disease. The donor label of this sample is uncertain. The CDR3 loop is CAWAQDRPQHTQYF. CDR3 in DNA: TGTGCCTGGGCACAAGACAGGCCCCAACACACCCAGTACTTC.